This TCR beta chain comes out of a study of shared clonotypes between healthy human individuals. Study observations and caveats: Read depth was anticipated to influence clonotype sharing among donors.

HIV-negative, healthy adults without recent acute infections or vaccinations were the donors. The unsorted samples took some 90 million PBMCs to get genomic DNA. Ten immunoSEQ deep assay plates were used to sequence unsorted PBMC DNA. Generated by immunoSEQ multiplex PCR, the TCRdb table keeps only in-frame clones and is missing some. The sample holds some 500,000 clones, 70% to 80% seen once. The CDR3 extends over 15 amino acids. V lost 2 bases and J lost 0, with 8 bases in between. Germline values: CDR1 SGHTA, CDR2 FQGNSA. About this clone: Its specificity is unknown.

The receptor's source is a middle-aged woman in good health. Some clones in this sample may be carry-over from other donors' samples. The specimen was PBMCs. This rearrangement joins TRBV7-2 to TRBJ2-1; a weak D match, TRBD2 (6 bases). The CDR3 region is CASSLPGSSYNEQFF. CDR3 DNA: TGTGCCAGCAGCTTACCCGGGAGCTCCTACAATGAGCAGTTCTTC.